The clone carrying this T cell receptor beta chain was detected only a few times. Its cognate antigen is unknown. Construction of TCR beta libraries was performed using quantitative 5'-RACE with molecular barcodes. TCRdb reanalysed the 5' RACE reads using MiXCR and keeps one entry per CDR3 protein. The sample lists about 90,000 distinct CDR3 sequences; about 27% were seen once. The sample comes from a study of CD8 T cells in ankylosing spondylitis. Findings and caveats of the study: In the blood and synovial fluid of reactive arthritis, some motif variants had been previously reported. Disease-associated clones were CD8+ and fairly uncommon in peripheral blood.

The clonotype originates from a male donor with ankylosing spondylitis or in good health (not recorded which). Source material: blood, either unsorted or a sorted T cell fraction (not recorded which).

CDR3 in DNA: TGTGCCAGCAGCTTACGGCGGGAGCAGGGCGGGGAGCTGTTTTTT. This sequence encodes CASSLRREQGGELFF. V and J are TRBV7-9 and TRBJ2-2; 7 bases map to TRBD2. V lost 2 bases, J lost 7 bases, and 7 bases stayed unmatched. CDR3 length: 15 residues. CDR1 and CDR2 from the germline V gene are SEHNR and FQNEAQ (reference sequence).